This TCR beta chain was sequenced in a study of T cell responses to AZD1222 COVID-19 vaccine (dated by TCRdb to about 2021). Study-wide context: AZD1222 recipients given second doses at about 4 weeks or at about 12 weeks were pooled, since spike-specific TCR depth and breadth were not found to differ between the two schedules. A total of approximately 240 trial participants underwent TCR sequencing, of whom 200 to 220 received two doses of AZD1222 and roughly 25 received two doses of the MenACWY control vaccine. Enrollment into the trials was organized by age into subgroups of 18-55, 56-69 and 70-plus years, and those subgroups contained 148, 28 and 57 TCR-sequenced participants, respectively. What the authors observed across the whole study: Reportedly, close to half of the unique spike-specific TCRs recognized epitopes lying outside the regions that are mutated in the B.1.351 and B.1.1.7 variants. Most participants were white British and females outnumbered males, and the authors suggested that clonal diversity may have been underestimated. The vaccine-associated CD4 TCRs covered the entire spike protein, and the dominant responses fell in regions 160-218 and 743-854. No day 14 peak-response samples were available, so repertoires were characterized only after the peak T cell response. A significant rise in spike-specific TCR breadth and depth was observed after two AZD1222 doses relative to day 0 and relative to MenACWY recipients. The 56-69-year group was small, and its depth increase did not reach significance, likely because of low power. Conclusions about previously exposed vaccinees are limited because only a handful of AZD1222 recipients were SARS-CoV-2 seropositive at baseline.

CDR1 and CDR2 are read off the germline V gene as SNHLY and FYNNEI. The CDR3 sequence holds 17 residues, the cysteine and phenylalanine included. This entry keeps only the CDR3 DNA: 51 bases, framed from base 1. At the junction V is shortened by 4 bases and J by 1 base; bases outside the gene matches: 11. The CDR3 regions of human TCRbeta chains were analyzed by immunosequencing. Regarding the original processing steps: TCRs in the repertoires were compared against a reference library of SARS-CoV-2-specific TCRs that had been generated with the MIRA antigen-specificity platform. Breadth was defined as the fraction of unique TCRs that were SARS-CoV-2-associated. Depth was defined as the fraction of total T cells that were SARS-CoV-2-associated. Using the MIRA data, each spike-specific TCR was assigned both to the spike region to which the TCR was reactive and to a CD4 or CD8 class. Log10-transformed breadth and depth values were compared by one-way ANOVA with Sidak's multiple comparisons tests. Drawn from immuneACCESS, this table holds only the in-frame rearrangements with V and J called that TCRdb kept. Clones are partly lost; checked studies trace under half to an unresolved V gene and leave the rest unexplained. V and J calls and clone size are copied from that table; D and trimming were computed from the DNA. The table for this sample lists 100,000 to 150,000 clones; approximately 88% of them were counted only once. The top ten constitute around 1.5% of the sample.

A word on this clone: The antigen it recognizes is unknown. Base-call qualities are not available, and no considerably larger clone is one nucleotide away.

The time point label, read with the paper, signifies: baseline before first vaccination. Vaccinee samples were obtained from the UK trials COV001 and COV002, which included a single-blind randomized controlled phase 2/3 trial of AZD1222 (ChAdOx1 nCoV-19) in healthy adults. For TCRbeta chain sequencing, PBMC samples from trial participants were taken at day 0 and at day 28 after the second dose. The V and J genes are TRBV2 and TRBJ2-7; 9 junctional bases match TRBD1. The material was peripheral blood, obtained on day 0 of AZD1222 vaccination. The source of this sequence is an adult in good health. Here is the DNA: TGTGCCAGCAGTGGTTCGACCCGGGACAGGGCATCCTACGAGCAGTACTTC. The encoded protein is CASSGSTRDRASYEQYF.